This T cell receptor (beta chain) was found in a study of Ad26.COV2.S vaccination and SARS-CoV-2 variants. The treatment is: around 19 received Ad26.COV2.S at low or high dose, single or two shots; 5 received placebo; per-sample allocation not given. Day 63 after the first injection of vaccine or placebo was the sampling time. The method was immunoSEQ multiplex PCR; TCRdb's version includes in-frame clones alone and lacks a portion of them. The profile covers roughly 450,000 clones, with 75% to 95% appearing a single time and 12% taken by the ten largest. The TCR sequence derives from a person aged 18-65 years who received the Ad26.COV2.S COVID-19 vaccine or a placebo. The specimen was peripheral blood, collected in a trial of Ad26.COV2.S vaccine versus placebo.

This chain's CDR3 is CASSPRLAHNEQFF. The CDR3 nucleotides read TGCGCCAGCAGCCCCAGACTAGCTCACAATGAGCAGTTCTTC. The chain uses TRBV4-1 and TRBJ2-1, with 7 positions matching TRBD2. CDR1 and CDR2 from the germline V gene are MGHRA and YSYEKL. V shed 4 bases, J shed 5 bases, and the junction held 5 bases outside the gene matches. The CDR3 has 14 amino acids.